These T cell receptor beta chains were read from a single sample in a study of response to subunit inactivated influenza vaccine. TCRdb fed the RT-PCR reads into MiXCR, producing one record per CDR3 protein. The sample comprises around 200,000 distinct CDR3 sequences, around 14% of which are singletons, and about 25% rests with the top ten. The sequenced sample was CD8+ T cells sorted from PBMCs, obtained 5 days after vaccination. These receptors all come from a man over 45 who received an inactivated influenza vaccine. CDR3s include the opening cysteine and the closing phenylalanine or tryptophan.

j_call: TRBJ2-6
v_call: TRBV28
cdr3_aa: CASSVRDRHSGANVLTF

j_call: TRBJ2-3
v_call: TRBV7-9
cdr3_aa: CASSLPSGGAVTDTQYF

j_call: TRBJ1-5
v_call: TRBV4-3
cdr3_aa: CASSQESGNQPQHF

j_call: TRBJ2-7
v_call: TRBV7-6
cdr3_aa: CASSWERGYEQYF

j_call: TRBJ2-7
v_call: TRBV13
cdr3_aa: CASSQAAGGPFSYEQYF

j_call: TRBJ1-5
v_call: TRBV29-1
cdr3_aa: CSVATGEGPQHF

j_call: TRBJ2-1
v_call: TRBV2
cdr3_aa: CASGGRLEQFF

j_call: TRBJ1-6
v_call: TRBV5-1
cdr3_aa: CASKASGTLHF

j_call: TRBJ2-7
v_call: TRBV4-3
cdr3_aa: CASSQEVYGGAYEQYF

j_call: TRBJ1-1
v_call: TRBV27
cdr3_aa: CASKGLGGETEAFF

j_call: TRBJ1-4
v_call: TRBV9
cdr3_aa: CASSVDGGEKLFF

j_call: TRBJ2-1
v_call: TRBV6-5
cdr3_aa: CASSYSTSGGTNEQFF

j_call: TRBJ1-5
v_call: TRBV7-9
cdr3_aa: CASSLATGQGHPPQHF

j_call: TRBJ1-1
v_call: TRBV11-2
cdr3_aa: CASSLIRLNTEAFF

j_call: TRBJ2-3
v_call: TRBV4-3
cdr3_aa: CASSQEGVKDTDTQYF

j_call: TRBJ2-7
v_call: TRBV12-3/TRBV12-4
cdr3_aa: CASSFPLGYEQYF

j_call: TRBJ2-1
v_call: TRBV3-1
cdr3_aa: CASSPGWSGGNSYNEQFF

j_call: TRBJ2-7
v_call: TRBV2
cdr3_aa: CASPSRAGSAYEQYF

j_call: TRBJ1-1
v_call: TRBV20-1
cdr3_aa: CSGWGGLNTEAFF

j_call: TRBJ1-1
v_call: TRBV6-1
cdr3_aa: CASRVGTEAFF

j_call: TRBJ1-1
v_call: TRBV15
cdr3_aa: CATSRGDLRGRTEAFF

j_call: TRBJ2-1
v_call: TRBV5-1
cdr3_aa: CASSGRDYGNEQFF

j_call: TRBJ2-3
v_call: TRBV28
cdr3_aa: CASSLGQGPYSTDTQYF

j_call: TRBJ2-1
v_call: TRBV29-1
cdr3_aa: CSTPGQGAFNEQFF

j_call: TRBJ2-1
v_call: TRBV29-1
cdr3_aa: CSVEASGLVFNEQFF

j_call: TRBJ2-7
v_call: TRBV9
cdr3_aa: CASSVGVGYEQYF

j_call: TRBJ2-7
v_call: TRBV14
cdr3_aa: CASSQSPWGSAEQYF

j_call: TRBJ2-5
v_call: TRBV28
cdr3_aa: CASRGLAGGGKTQYF

j_call: TRBJ2-7
v_call: TRBV5-1
cdr3_aa: CASSQDRGRGEQYF

j_call: TRBJ2-7
v_call: TRBV20-1
cdr3_aa: CSAFNYEQYF

j_call: TRBJ2-7
v_call: TRBV20-1
cdr3_aa: CSAAKLAGGPYEQYF

j_call: TRBJ2-7
v_call: TRBV12-3/TRBV12-4
cdr3_aa: CASSLVSSPYEQYF

j_call: TRBJ1-1
v_call: TRBV5-6
cdr3_aa: CASSLSGDAEAFF

j_call: TRBJ2-3
v_call: TRBV11-3
cdr3_aa: CASSPEATDTQYF

j_call: TRBJ2-1
v_call: TRBV4-1
cdr3_aa: CASRDPSVNSYNEQFF

j_call: TRBJ2-5
v_call: TRBV6-1
cdr3_aa: CASSPRVAQETQYF

j_call: TRBJ2-1
v_call: TRBV7-9
cdr3_aa: CASSYPGADNEQFF

j_call: TRBJ2-3
v_call: TRBV6-1
cdr3_aa: CASSATSAIGTDTQYF

j_call: TRBJ1-1
v_call: TRBV14
cdr3_aa: CASSQLLNTEAFF

j_call: TRBJ2-1
v_call: TRBV5-1
cdr3_aa: CASSLDYRDRVLQNEQFF

j_call: TRBJ2-4
v_call: TRBV12-3/TRBV12-4
cdr3_aa: CASSPGSPYIQYF